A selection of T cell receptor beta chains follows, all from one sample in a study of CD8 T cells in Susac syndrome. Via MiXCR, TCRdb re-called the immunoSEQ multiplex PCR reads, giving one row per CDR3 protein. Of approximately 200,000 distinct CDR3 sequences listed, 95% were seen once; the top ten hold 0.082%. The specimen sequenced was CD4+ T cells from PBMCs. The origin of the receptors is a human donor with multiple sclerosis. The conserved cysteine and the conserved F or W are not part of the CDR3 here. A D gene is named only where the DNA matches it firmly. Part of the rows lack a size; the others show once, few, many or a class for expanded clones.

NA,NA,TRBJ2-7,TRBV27,ASTSGRSWDEQY
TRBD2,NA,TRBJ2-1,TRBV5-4,ASSSGLAGTDEQF
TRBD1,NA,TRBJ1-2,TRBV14,ASSQGRTGAEGYT
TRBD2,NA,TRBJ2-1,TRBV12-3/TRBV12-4,ASSPPDTSGGYNEQF
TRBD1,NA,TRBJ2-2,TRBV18,ASSARQGDTGELF
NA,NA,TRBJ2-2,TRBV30,AWSPLDSLTQGGELF
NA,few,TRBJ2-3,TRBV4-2,ASSKMGDTQY
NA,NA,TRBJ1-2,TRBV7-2,ASSLALGDYGYT
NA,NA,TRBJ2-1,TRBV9,ASSPAAQAGQAEQF
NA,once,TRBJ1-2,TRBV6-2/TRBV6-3,ASRRWTESYGYT
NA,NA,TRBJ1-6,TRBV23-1,ASSRPGQPYSPLH
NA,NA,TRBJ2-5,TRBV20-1,SARVGRRETQY
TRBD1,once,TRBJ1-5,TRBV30,AWSVWGQAPQH
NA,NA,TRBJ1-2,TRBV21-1,ASSKRGQGGYGYT
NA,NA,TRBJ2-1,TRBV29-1,SVGTGTYNEQF
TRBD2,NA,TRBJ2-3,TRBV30,AWASGVRDTQY
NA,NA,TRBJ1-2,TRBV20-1,SARIELSIGYT
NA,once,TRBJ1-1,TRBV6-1,ASSEVVAWGEAF
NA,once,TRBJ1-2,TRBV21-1,AAGGGNYGYT
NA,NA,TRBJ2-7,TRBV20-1,SAQGSPRGAYEQY
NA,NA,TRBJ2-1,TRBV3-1,ASSLAGGLEQF
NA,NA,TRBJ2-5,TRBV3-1,ASSQFGQTQETQY
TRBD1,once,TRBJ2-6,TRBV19,ASSPTDRGLVNVLT
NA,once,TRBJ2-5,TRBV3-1,ASRTTGAKTQY
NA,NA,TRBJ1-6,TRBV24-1,ATSAFDRPPNSPLH
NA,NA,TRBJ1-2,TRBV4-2,ASSPRLDYGYT
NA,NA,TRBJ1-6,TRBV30,AWGGSGVRSPLH
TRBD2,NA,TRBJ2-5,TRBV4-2,ASSQGFGAGGQETQY
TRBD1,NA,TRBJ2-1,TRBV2,ASSIARGSSSSYNEQF
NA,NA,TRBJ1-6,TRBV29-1,SVETGDNSPLH
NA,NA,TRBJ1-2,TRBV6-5,ASSYSTSGVQGGYT
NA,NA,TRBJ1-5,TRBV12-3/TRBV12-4,ASSLTPGGKQPQH
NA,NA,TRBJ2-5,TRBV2,ASTRRSNQETQY
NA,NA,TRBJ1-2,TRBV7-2,ASADWGNTYGYT
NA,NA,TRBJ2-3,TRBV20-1,SAEVQGAHTDTQY
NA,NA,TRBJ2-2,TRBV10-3,AIRTPTGTGELF
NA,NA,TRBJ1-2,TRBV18,ASSPAGTSNYGYT
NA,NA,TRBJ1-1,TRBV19,ASRLHTEAF
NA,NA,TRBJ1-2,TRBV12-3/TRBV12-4,ASSETPANYGYT
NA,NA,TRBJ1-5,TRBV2,ASSVRETQPQH
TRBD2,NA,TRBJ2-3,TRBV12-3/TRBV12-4,ASSFGGEGTDTQY